This TCR beta chain was sequenced during a study of blood T cells in healthy people across ages. Donors were systemically healthy Caucasian individuals from Russia aged about 6 to 95 years. Turning to this clonotype: No antigen is known for it.

Broader study findings: In the absence of known donor CMV status, changes in expanded clonotypes were possibly confounded.

The use of a sample-barcoded 5' primer and a J-beta primer mix characterized a second PCR of about 7 to 12 cycles. In TCRdb, the 5' RACE reads were re-called with MiXCR into one record per CDR3 protein. The table shows around 970,000 distinct CDR3 sequences, with 51% occurring only once. CDR3 length equals 16 residues. Trimming cost V 0 bases and J 3 bases; bases outside gene matches: 8. The germline V gene encodes CDR1 SGHRS and CDR2 YFSETQ. This chain joins TRBV5-1 and TRBJ2-7, with 8 bases that match TRBD2. The sample comprised blood. This clonotype originated in a woman in her fifties or sixties in good health. CDR3 coding DNA: TGCGCCAGCAGCTTGGCCGGACTAGCCCGCATCTACGAGCAGTACTTC. Translation: CASSLAGLARIYEQYF.